This TCR beta chain emerged from a study of cytomegalovirus exposure and HLA in healthy donors (TCRdb year 2017). About the full investigation: According to an earlier analysis of 550 to 700 of the donors, roughly 180 million T cells yielded 117 million unique TCR beta sequences and about 300 Gb of sequence data. An early release covering 550 to 700 HLA-typed donors comprised roughly 300 gigabases of sequencing data and some 79 million unique TCR sequences. Among the roughly 400 genotyped donors, under 90% belonged to the genetic ancestry cluster associated with self-reported Caucasian donors. The study was designed to test whether signatures of past pathogen exposure could be identified by cataloging public T cell receptors. The study profiled the T cell repertoires of hundreds of subjects by immunosequencing and related them to cytomegalovirus serostatus. Along with the roughly 610-subject first cohort, a separate validation cohort of about 110 different subjects was used. To predict cytomegalovirus infection status, the study brought together high-throughput TCR immunosequencing, statistical association of individual TCRs with disease status, and machine learning. A later analysis re-examined previously published TCR beta repertoires from just over 650 donors and added high-resolution HLA genotyping to investigate patterns of TCR occurrence. The later analysis used no new phenotypic data to find candidate immune exposures, relying instead on TCR beta sequences and their occurrence across donors. An earlier analysis of some 500 of the donors applied high-throughput TCR beta sequencing to assess whether each TCR beta V gene segment acted as functional or pseudogenic. Donor age, sex, ethnicity and CMV serostatus were compiled together with the repertoire data. In a later genetic analysis, genome-wide SNP genotypes for about 65% of the roughly 700 donors were used, and that subset was treated as a discovery cohort. Every discovery cohort repertoire had been produced on one sequencing platform. HLA typing included class I and class II loci at four-digit resolution. The number of typed donors differed by locus: about 620-640 for A, B, C, DRB1 and DQB1; some 500 for DQA1; about 600 for DPA1; and around 490 for DPB1. Roughly 5 DR-DQ haplotypes were handled as single units for association and clustering because linkage in the cohort was strong. Among 350 to 400 genotyped donors of the cohort, an average of approximately 240,000 unique TCR beta nucleotide sequences were sequenced per donor, roughly 20% of them non-productive. The research as a whole found: A further reported finding was that TCR beta sequences accurately predicted the HLA-A and HLA-B alleles for most subjects in the first cohort. About 17 rarely observed V segments, including chromosome 9 orphons, were excluded from the earlier analysis of approximately 500 of the donors because counts were too low. Linkage disequilibrium might explain the correlated functional status among segregating V segments, but an unknown experimental factor could not be ruled out. In a later analysis, HLA-associated TCR beta chains showed more clonal expansion and lower generation probabilities than non-associated chains that were equally common. While some public TCRs were present in many individuals, most TCR sequences turned up only very rarely across donors. In both the original and validation cohorts, the classifier was reported to diagnose cytomegalovirus status with high specificity and sensitivity. In a later genetic analysis, a missense DCLRE1C variant was associated with V-gene and J-gene trimming of TCR beta chains, and the association was replicated in an independent cohort. A few of the identified cytomegalovirus-associated TCR beta chains were confirmed in vitro to be specific for cytomegalovirus antigens. Because HLA typing was missing for some donors at each locus, association tests included only the typed subset. According to the authors, the approach could potentially be generalized to other disease states and immunological phenotypes. Sequencing depth was assumed to be roughly uniform across donors in the presence/absence analyses, though that assumption may not hold. According to a later analysis, most CMV-associated TCR beta chains appeared to be HLA-restricted, and the HLA associations seemed to be driven largely by CMV exposure. The only immune exposure information available for the cohort was CMV serostatus. A cluster of highly shared sequence variants was judged likely to be a technical artifact of the sequencing pipeline. Strong co-occurrence of HLA alleles, especially DR and DQ, made assigning TCR associations to individual alleles difficult. At a false discovery rate of 0.05, a later analysis linked 16,951 TCR beta sequences to specific HLA alleles. In an earlier analysis of several hundred of the donors, most TCR beta V segments were observed in productive rearrangements about 87% or about 30% of the time, broadly matching IMGT annotations. A total of roughly 160 TCR beta chains were listed by the study as associated with cytomegalovirus. Only TCR beta chains were sequenced in this cohort, and the absence of alpha or paired-chain data limited detectable features. Some IMGT-functional V segments, including TRBV6-2 and TRBV6-3, could not be distinguished by the 87-base-pair reads and were therefore excluded. According to a later analysis, TCR association rates differed among HLA loci, with DRB1 alleles showing the most associated TCRs and HLA-C alleles showing the fewest. A later genetic analysis reported fewer N-insertions in productive TCRs among donors in an Asian-associated ancestry cluster than the roughly 700-donor mean. In a later analysis, several top co-occurrence clusters were reported to appear linked to parvovirus B19, influenza, CMV and Epstein-Barr virus.

Libraries came from the immunoSEQ multiplex PCR assay. For the multiplex PCR, a mixture combining 60 forward primers for TCR Vbeta segments and 13 reverse primers for TCR Jbeta segments was used. The CDR3 region of rearranged TCR beta genes was amplified from genomic DNA with a multiplex PCR assay. The Illumina HiSeq System was used to sequence the amplified TCR beta libraries as 87-base-pair reads. The paper's data handling went like this. A later analysis counted 75 million to 100 million unique TCR beta chains across the 650 to 700 repertoires, and around 9.9 million of these chains were shared by at least two donors. Raw reads were error-corrected and collapsed into unique sequences by a nearest-neighbor algorithm in which closely related sequences were merged to remove PCR and sequencing errors. To assign V, D and J gene segments, CDR3 sequences were aligned to IMGT reference sequences. Each retained sequence needed at least a six-nucleotide match to both a V gene segment and a J gene segment. Rearrangements were classified as productive when the CDR3 lacked stop codons and remained in frame with V and J, and all other rearrangements were classified as non-productive. Following IMGT convention, CDR3 was defined as the stretch from the second conserved V-encoded cysteine up to the conserved J-encoded phenylalanine. In an earlier analysis of around 640 of the donors, sequences lacking an unambiguous match to a single V gene segment were excluded. In an earlier analysis of approximately 610 of the donors, V segments were called functional above 56.7% productive rearrangements and were called segregating when the between-donor standard deviation exceeded 5%. A statistical classification framework was built to diagnose cytomegalovirus status from the catalog of TCR beta chain sequences. In a later analysis, TCR nucleotide sequences were compared against IMGT/GENE-DB human TR gene sequences so that V and J genes could be assigned. In a later analysis, CDR3 sequences and most-parsimonious VDJ recombination scenarios were assigned using the TCRdist pipeline. In a later analysis, each TCR beta chain was defined by its CDR3 amino acid sequence together with its V-gene family, and reads without a unique V-gene family were excluded. As a way to deal with suspected cross-contamination and a sequencing artifact, a later analysis dropped more than 500 nucleotide sequences that were highly shared and had low generation probability. For each public chain, a later analysis derived a clonal expansion index from normalized ranks of inferred template counts within each repertoire. Generation probabilities in a later analysis came from a VDJ recombination model fitted to out-of-frame rearrangements, and those results were checked against IGoR. Hypergeometric tests were used in a later analysis to score TCR-TCR, TCR-HLA and TCR-CMV co-occurrence, with a repertoire-size bias correction applied to the TCR pairs. In a later analysis, false discovery rates were estimated by permuting HLA or CMV assignments 20 times. A later analysis grouped co-occurring TCRs with DBSCAN, adding TCRdist sequence similarity when clustering within HLA-allele-positive subsets. Repertoires with fewer than 30,000 or more than 120,000 public chains, plus five repertoires with anomalous nucleotide sharing, were excluded from co-occurrence clustering. The table was pulled from immuneACCESS by TCRdb, which kept in-frame rearrangements only. Such tables lose some clones; where checked, under half of the loss comes from unresolved V genes, and the rest has no known cause. Clone size and V and J calls were adopted from that table, with D and trimming inferred from the DNA. The sample yields some 180,000 clones; roughly 87% were counted once. The leading ten clones occupy 0.2% to 0.3% of the sample.

The germline V gene provides CDR1 LGHNA and CDR2 YNFKEQ. Including the terminal cysteine and phenylalanine, the CDR3 comprises 16 residues. Only the CDR3 DNA is retained, 48 bases long and in frame from the first base. V is pruned by 0 bases and J by 9 bases, leaving 8 bases of the junction without a gene match. To note about this clone: Its antigen is unknown. One base away there is no much larger clone; base qualities are not given.

The cohort consisted of 600 or so healthy bone marrow donors. At the time of sampling, all cohort members were nominally healthy, though unrecorded immune exposures were likely present. The donor was CMV seronegative and belonged to the group of around 400 seronegative cohort members. Each donor provided a peripheral blood sample, and peripheral blood mononuclear cells were used for TCR beta sequencing. The Qiagen DNeasy Blood Extraction Kit was used to extract genomic DNA from the blood cell samples. This receptor chain uses TRBV4-2 and TRBJ2-2, with 9 middle bases fitting TRBD2. The specimen was PBMCs. The sequence was collected from a girl in the first two years of life in good health and CMV-seronegative. The nucleotide sequence is TGTGCCAGCAGCCAAGAGTCCGGCGGGAGGGCCAGGGAGCTGTTTTTT. This codes for CASSQESGGRARELFF.